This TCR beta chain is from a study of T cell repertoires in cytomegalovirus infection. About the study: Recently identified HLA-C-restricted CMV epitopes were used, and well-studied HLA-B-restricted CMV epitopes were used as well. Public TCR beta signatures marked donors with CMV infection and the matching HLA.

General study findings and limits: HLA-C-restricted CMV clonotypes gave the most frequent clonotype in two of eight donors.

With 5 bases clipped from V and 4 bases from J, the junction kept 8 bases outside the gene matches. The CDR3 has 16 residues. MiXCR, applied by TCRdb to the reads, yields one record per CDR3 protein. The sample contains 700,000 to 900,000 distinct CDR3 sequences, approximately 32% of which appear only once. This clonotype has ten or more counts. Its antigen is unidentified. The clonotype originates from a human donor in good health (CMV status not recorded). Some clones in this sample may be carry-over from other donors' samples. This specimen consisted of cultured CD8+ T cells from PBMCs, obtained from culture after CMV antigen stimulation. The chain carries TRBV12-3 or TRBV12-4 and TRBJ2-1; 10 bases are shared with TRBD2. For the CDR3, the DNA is TGTGCCAGCAGTCAGCCAGGACTAGCGGTTTACAATGAGCAGTTCTTC. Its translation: CASSQPGLAVYNEQFF.